These 13 T cell receptor beta chains were all obtained from the same sample, sequenced in a study of T cells in Graves' hyperthyroidism and ophthalmopathy. The investigators amplified TCR beta CDR3 regions from RNA transcripts. A first-round RT-PCR of the TCR CDR3 used the HTBI primer set. From the multiplex PCR reads, TCRdb called clonotypes with MiXCR, one entry per CDR3 protein. This sample has fewer than 650,000 distinct CDR3 sequences, with approximately 15% found just once. Input material: blood. All receptors come from a woman under 30 with Graves' ophthalmopathy.

The gene calls are TRBV14 and TRBJ1-1; possibly TRBD1 for D (5 bases). This CDR3 contains 15 residues. The V end was cut by 0 bases, the J end by 5 bases, with 13 bases between. The germline gives CDR1 SGHDN, CDR2 FVKESK. The DNA of the CDR3 is TGTGCCAGCAGCCAAGATGGCAAGGGGCTGACTGAAGCTTTCTTT. Its translation is CASSQDGKGLTEAFF. Supplemented by reference TRBV14 and TRBJ1-1, the full variable domain reads EAGVTQFPSHSVIEKGQTVTLRCDPISGHDNLYWYRRVMGKEIKFLLHFVKESKQDESGMPNNRFLAERTGGTYSTLKVQPAELEDSGVYFCASSQDGKGLTEAFFGQGTRLTVV.

This clonotype was detected a few times. The genes are TRBV2 and TRBJ2-2; 9 bases match TRBD1. Trimming at V came to 2 bases and at J to 6 bases, leaving 4 bases not matched to a gene. The CDR3 runs 15 residues. Germline CDR1 reads SNHLY; CDR2 reads FYNNEI. The CDR3 coding sequence is TGTGCCAGCAGTGAAACCGGACAGGGGCCCGGGGAGCTGTTTTTT. It specifies CASSETGQGPGELFF.

This clonotype was observed many times. The chain recombines TRBV3-1 with TRBJ2-5; D call uncertain. From germline, CDR1 is LGHDT and CDR2 YNNKEL (reference sequence). This CDR3 is 12 amino acids long. The V gene lost 1 base and the J gene lost 9 bases, with 9 bases spanning the gap. As DNA, the CDR3 is TGTGCCAGCAGCCAAGGGGAACGGGCCCAGTACTTC. Protein: CASSQGERAQYF.

This clonotype was seen many times. In DNA, the CDR3 is TGCGCCAGCAGTAGTGGAGCGGGAGATCCGGAGACCCAGTACTTC. Residues: CASSSGAGDPETQYF. This chain links TRBV5-1 with TRBJ2-5; 8 bases match TRBD2. The J segment lost 5 bases and the V segment lost 5 bases, leaving 11 bases of the junction unmatched. This CDR3 is 15 amino acids long. Germline loops: CDR1 SGHRS, CDR2 YFSETQ.

The chain uses TRBV19 and TRBJ1-2; 7 positions agree with TRBD1. Germline trimming cut 7 bases from V and 2 bases from J; bases unmatched to any gene: 4. From germline, CDR1 is LNHDA and CDR2 SQIVND (reference sequence). This CDR3 has 13 residues. CDR3 region: CASTPDRNYGYTF. CDR3 in DNA: TGTGCCAGTACCCCGGACAGGAACTATGGCTACACCTTC.

This clonotype was counted many times. The rearrangement uses TRBV2 and TRBJ2-2, with 8 bases aligning to TRBD2. The CDR3 has 18 residues. Germline V gene data show CDR1 as SNHLY and CDR2 as FYNNEI. Unmatched junction bases numbered 16, after V lost 5 bases and J lost 5 bases. CDR3 in DNA: TGTGCCAGCAGTTTCGATCGGACCAGCGGGAGTTTTACCGGGGAGCTGTTTTTT. It is translated as CASSFDRTSGSFTGELFF.

Many counts were recorded for this clonotype. The gene calls are TRBV11-2 and TRBJ1-3; D is possibly TRBD1 (5 bases). The CDR3 spans 14 residues. CDR1 and CDR2 (germline): SGHAT, FQNNGV. V was shortened by 4 bases and J by 2 bases, with 9 bases between the two germline ends. CDR3 in DNA: TGTGCCAGCAGCTCGGCCAGGGCTGGAAACACCATATATTTT. This codes for CASSSARAGNTIYF.

In its sample, this clonotype was seen many times. This chain connects TRBV7-2 to TRBJ2-3; 8 bases match TRBD2. The CDR3 contains 19 residues. Germline CDR1 SGHTA, CDR2 FQGNSA. The V segment lost 1 base and the J segment 1 base; nucleotides outside the gene matches: 13. The CDR3, as DNA: TGTGCCAGCAGCTTAGTAGGAGGGCGGCGGGAGGCTCGCACAGATACGCAGTATTTT. Amino acid sequence: CASSLVGGRREARTDTQYF.

In its sample, this clonotype was seen many times. The rearrangement uses TRBV19 and TRBJ2-1; D not resolved. Germline CDR1 and CDR2: LNHDA and SQIVND (reference sequence). The CDR3 has 15 residues. Between the trimmed V and J ends, which lost 1 base and 7 bases, there was a span of 14 bases. CDR3 in amino acids: CASSIGGLDGNEQFF. CDR3 nucleotides: TGTGCCAGTAGTATAGGTGGGCTCGACGGAAATGAGCAGTTCTTC.

V and J are TRBV29-1 and TRBJ1-2; no definite D call. The CDR3 consists of 13 residues. CDR1 and CDR2 from the germline V gene are SQVTM and ANQGSEA. Between the trimmed V and J ends, which lost 2 bases and 3 bases, there was a span of 10 bases. CDR3 protein: CSVENGRYYGYTF. The CDR3 coding sequence is TGCAGCGTTGAAAACGGCAGATACTATGGCTACACCTTC.

Notes on this clonotype: Relative to the germline gene, one junction end is altered; a read error may explain this. The chain joins TRBV28 to TRBJ1-4; the match to TRBD1 covers 7 bases. Germline V gene lookup returns CDR1 MDHEN and CDR2 SYDVKM. The CDR3 length is 17 residues. The CDR3 DNA reads TGTGCCAGCATTTTACGGGACAGACTCTCGACTAATGAAAAACTGTTTTTT. Amino acids: CASILRDRLSTNEKLFF.

The chain couples TRBV27 to TRBJ1-5, with 8 bases identical to TRBD1. CDR1 is MNHEY, CDR2 SMNVEV, per germline (reference sequence). With V trimmed by 4 bases and J by 7 bases, 6 bases remained unmatched. The CDR3 extends over 14 amino acids. The CDR3 is CASSSPTGAQPQHF. Written as DNA, the CDR3 is TGTGCCAGCAGTTCGCCGACAGGGGCCCAGCCCCAGCATTTT.

This clonotype has a count of ten or more. V usage is TRBV7-8 and J usage is TRBJ2-2, with 8 positions matching TRBD1. The V segment lost 6 bases and the J segment 4 bases; nucleotides outside the gene matches: 7. Germline V CDR1 and CDR2: SGHVS, FQNEAQ. The CDR3 length is 15 residues. Here the CDR3 reads CASSTQGAGTGELFF. CDR3 nucleotides: TGTGCCAGCAGTACTCAGGGGGCCGGCACCGGGGAGCTGTTTTTT. Full variable domain (missing parts from reference TRBV7-8 and TRBJ2-2): GAGVSQSPRYKVAKRGQDVALRCDPISGHVSLFWYQQALGQGPEFLTYFQNEAQLDKSGLPSDRFFAERPEGSVSTLKIQRTQQEDSAVYLCASSTQGAGTGELFFGEGSRLTVL.